This is a list of T cell receptor beta chains from one sample in a study of brain T cells in children with intractable seizures. Sequenced by immunoSEQ multiplex PCR; TCRdb stores in-frame clones only, minus some. The sample yields about 340,000 clones, over 90% seen once. Sample: peripheral blood, taken more than 4 months after surgery. These receptors all come from a boy younger than two with tuberous sclerosis and intractable seizures. CDR3s leave out the opening cysteine and the closing phenylalanine or tryptophan. Clone size is given for some rows only: seen once, a few or many times, or a class if the clone is expanded.

V,J,size,CDR3
TRBV30,TRBJ1-1,NA,AWRPLGQGASGDTEAF
TRBV27,TRBJ2-1,NA,ASSLQATYNEQF
TRBV5-1,TRBJ1-6,NA,ASSRDRVGSPLH
TRBV6-5,TRBJ1-1,NA,ASSRDRWATEAF
TRBV4-1,TRBJ1-3,NA,ASSQVLITGGGNTIY
TRBV4-2,TRBJ1-1,NA,ASSQVWSDTEAF
TRBV7-9,TRBJ2-1,NA,ASSLRLGLEQF
TRBV19,TRBJ2-1,NA,ASSPFSYNEQF
TRBV2,TRBJ1-3,NA,ASSVTGASGNTIY
TRBV13,TRBJ2-1,once,ASSTRTTYNEQF
TRBV6-5,TRBJ2-3,once,ATGGRGTDTQY
TRBV7-6,TRBJ1-4,NA,ASSPIVGAGEKLF
TRBV5-6,TRBJ2-3,NA,ASSIGTSGATQADTQY
TRBV7-3,TRBJ2-3,NA,ASSFGTSTDTQY
TRBV27,TRBJ2-7,once,ASSRNRGVTGYYEQY
TRBV5-1,TRBJ1-1,NA,ASRESGASTEAF
TRBV5-6,TRBJ1-2,NA,ASSQVDYGYT
TRBV19,TRBJ1-1,NA,ASSRQVPNTEAF
TRBV5-1,TRBJ2-7,NA,ASSLAGAGYEQY
TRBV12-3/TRBV12-4,TRBJ1-2,NA,ASSDRNYGYT
TRBV19,TRBJ2-1,NA,ASSMRRLELAGSNEQF
TRBV3-1/TRBV3-2,TRBJ2-7,NA,ASRGTLGARKGQY
TRBV7-9,TRBJ1-3,NA,ASSPGLGNTIY
TRBV10-1,TRBJ2-1,NA,ASNRRSGRNEQF
TRBV19,TRBJ1-1,NA,ASSNANTEAF
TRBV4-1,TRBJ2-7,NA,ASSQGWGRTYEQY
TRBV9,TRBJ2-1,NA,ASSPRVNLYRLAGVHEQF
TRBV7-2,TRBJ2-7,NA,ASGDRTYEQY
TRBV3-1/TRBV3-2,TRBJ1-2,NA,ASSQAGASYGYT
TRBV2,TRBJ2-5,NA,ASSVVAGGQETQY